This T cell receptor beta chain is drawn from a study of response to subunit inactivated influenza vaccine. Study results and limitations: New T cells are recruited in small numbers by each seasonal influenza vaccination, according to the authors' suggestion.

A word on this clonotype: Its target is not known.

In TCRdb, the RT-PCR reads were re-called with MiXCR into one record per CDR3 protein. The table has almost 250,000 distinct CDR3 sequences, less than 15% seen once. V was pared by 4 bases and J by 7 bases, with 13 bases between. Germline V gene data show CDR1 as MDHEN and CDR2 as SYDVKM. The CDR3 is 13 amino acids. Sequencing was performed on non-naive T cells sorted from PBMCs, taken 14 to 15 days before vaccination. The clonotype comes from a man aged 45-60 years who received an inactivated influenza vaccine. V gene TRBV28 combines with J gene TRBJ1-1; no firm D call. Here the CDR3 DNA reads TGTGCCAGCAGTTCCCGGGCGCACCATGAAGCTTTCTTT. Amino acid sequence: CASSSRAHHEAFF.